This TCR beta chain was profiled in a study of post-analysis software for immune sequencing data. The study's findings and limits: The study found TRBV5-6, TRBV5-1 and TRBV20-1 among about five TRBV segments more frequent in patients than controls.

The CDR3 runs 16 residues. In germline, CDR1 is MGHRA, CDR2 YSYEKL. The germline V and J ends were trimmed by 0 bases and 0 bases, with 9 bases remaining between them. Of note for this clonotype: Its specificity is not known.

cDNA libraries for TCR beta contained unique molecular identifiers. TCRdb itself ran the PCR reads through MiXCR, one entry per CDR3 protein. The sample includes roughly 620,000 distinct CDR3 sequences, about 40% of them seen just once. V is TRBV4-1 and J is TRBJ2-1, with unresolved D. The sample was blood. This receptor was taken from a girl between 5 and 17 years old with multiple sclerosis. The CDR3 DNA sequence: TGCGCCAGCAGCCAAGAAGTCAAAAGCTCCTACAATGAGCAGTTCTTC. Translation: CASSQEVKSSYNEQFF.